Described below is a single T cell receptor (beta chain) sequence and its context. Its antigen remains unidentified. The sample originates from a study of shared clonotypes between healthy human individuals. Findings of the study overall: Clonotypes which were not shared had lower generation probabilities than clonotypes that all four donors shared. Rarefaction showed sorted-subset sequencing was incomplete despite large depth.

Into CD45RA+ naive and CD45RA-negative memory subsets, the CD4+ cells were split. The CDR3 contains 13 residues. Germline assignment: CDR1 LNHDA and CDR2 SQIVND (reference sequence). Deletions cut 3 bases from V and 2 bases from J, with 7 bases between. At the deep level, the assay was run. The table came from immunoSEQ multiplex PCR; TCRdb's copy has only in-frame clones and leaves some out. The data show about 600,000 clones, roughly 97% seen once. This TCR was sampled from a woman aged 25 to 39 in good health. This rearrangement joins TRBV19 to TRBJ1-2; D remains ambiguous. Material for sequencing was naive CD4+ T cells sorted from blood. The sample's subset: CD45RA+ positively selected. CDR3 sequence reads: CASSIALNYGYTF. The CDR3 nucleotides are TGTGCCAGTAGTATTGCCCTCAACTATGGCTACACCTTC.